This passage covers 8 T cell receptor beta chains from one sample sequenced in a study of T cells in women clearing cervical HPV infection. Data came from immunoSEQ multiplex PCR; TCRdb stores just in-frame clones and leaves some out. The table for this sample gives 30,000 or so clones. Specimen: blood buffy coat. These receptors all come from a woman aged 18-69 years with a cervical HPV16 infection that either progressed to CIN3+ or cleared (not recorded which).

About this clone itself: Sequencing ends 3 residues short of the CDR3 end; the germline J gene provides the rest. The V call is TRBV20-1, the J call TRBJ2-5, with TRBD2 matching over 13 bases. From germline, CDR1 is DFQATT and CDR2 SNEGSKA (reference sequence). This CDR3 contains 16 residues. V lost 6 bases and J lost 5; bases outside the gene matches: 12. Partial CDR3 DNA: TGCAGTGCCCATTCTGGACTAGCGGGAGATGTGGAGACC. Its translation: CSAHSGLAGDVET. The complete CDR3 reads CSAHSGLAGDVETQYF.

To note about this clone: The CDR3 end falls 3 residues outside the read, so it is completed with the germline J gene. The V and J genes are TRBV5-1 and TRBJ2-1; TRBD2 matches at 11 bases. The length of the CDR3 is 15 residues. The germline gives CDR1 SGHRS, CDR2 YFSETQ. With V trimmed by 0 bases and J by 5 bases, 1 base remained unmatched. CDR3 bases read: TGCGCCAGCAGCTTGGCTAGCGGGAGGCACAATGAG. Its protein product is CASSLASGRHNE. The full CDR3 sequence reads CASSLASGRHNEQFF.

Details on this clone: The CDR3 end falls 3 residues outside the read, so it is completed with the germline J gene. This chain links TRBV18 with TRBJ1-1; a weak D match, TRBD1 (5 bases). Germline V gene sequence: CDR1 KGHSH, CDR2 LQKENI. This CDR3 has 14 amino acids. V lost 3 bases to trimming and J lost 7 bases, with 15 bases between them. CDR3 DNA, as far as it was read: TGTGCCAGCTCACCTTTCTCGGGGGGAAATGAA. It yields the protein CASSPFSGGNE. Given in full, the CDR3 is CASSPFSGGNEAFF.

Concerning this clone itself: Germline and junction disagree at one end, which may indicate a read error. The read ends 3 residues shy of where the CDR3 ends; the end is completed using the germline J gene. The chain carries TRBV4-2 and TRBJ2-5; the D gene is possibly TRBD2 (6 bases). Germline V gives CDR1 LGHNA, CDR2 YNFKEQ. The CDR3 is 16 residues long. The chain's CDR3 is CASSQDGDFRGETQYF. CDR3 DNA (partial): TGCGCCAGCAGCCAAGATGGGGACTTTCGAGGAGAGACC.

Concerning this clone itself: Read sequence stops 3 residues before the CDR3 end, and the germline J gene provides the missing end. The rearrangement uses TRBV2 and TRBJ2-7; TRBD1 matches at 8 bases. CDR3 size: 13 residues. Germline V gene data show CDR1 as SNHLY and CDR2 as FYNNEI. Unmatched junction bases numbered 3, after V lost 7 bases and J lost 1 base. The CDR3 DNA, read in part, is TGTGCCAGCAAGGGACAGGAGTCCTACGAG. As protein: CASKGQESYE. The whole CDR3 is CASKGQESYEQYF.

Remarks on this clone: The sequenced fragment ends 3 residues before the CDR3 boundary, so the rest is inferred from the germline J gene. V and J are TRBV20-1 and TRBJ1-1, with TRBD1 matching over 9 bases. Unmatched junction bases numbered 12, after V lost 5 bases and J lost 5 bases. Looked up from germline, CDR1 is DFQATT and CDR2 is SNEGSKA (reference sequence). The CDR3 contains 15 residues. CDR3 loop: CSAFEGTGRSTEAFF. The sequenced part of the CDR3 DNA is TGCAGTGCTTTTGAGGGGACAGGGCGTAGTACTGAA.

Comments on this clone: The read halts 3 residues ahead of the CDR3 end, with the missing end drawn from the germline J gene. The V and J genes are TRBV19 and TRBJ2-7; 8 bases line up with TRBD2. In germline, CDR1 is LNHDA, CDR2 SQIVND (reference sequence). V dropped 3 bases and J dropped 5; count of bases not matched to a gene: 9. CDR3 size: 15 residues. The covered CDR3 bases are TGTGCCAGTAGTATCCTCGGGACTAGTTTCCACGAG. This encodes CASSILGTSFHE. The whole CDR3 sequence is CASSILGTSFHEQYF.

Details on this clone: Germline and junction disagree at one end, which may indicate a read error. The read is 3 residues too short to cover the CDR3 end, so that end is filled in from the germline J gene. The sample contains more than one DNA sequence encoding this CDR3. The J gene is TRBJ1-3, the V gene TRBV19; a possible D gene is TRBD1 (6 bases). This CDR3 comprises 14 residues. Germline V gene data show CDR1 as LNHDA and CDR2 as SQIVND (reference sequence). The CDR3 loop is CASRHRQAGNTIYF. The covered CDR3 bases are TGTGCCAGTAGACACCGACAGGCAGGGAACACA.